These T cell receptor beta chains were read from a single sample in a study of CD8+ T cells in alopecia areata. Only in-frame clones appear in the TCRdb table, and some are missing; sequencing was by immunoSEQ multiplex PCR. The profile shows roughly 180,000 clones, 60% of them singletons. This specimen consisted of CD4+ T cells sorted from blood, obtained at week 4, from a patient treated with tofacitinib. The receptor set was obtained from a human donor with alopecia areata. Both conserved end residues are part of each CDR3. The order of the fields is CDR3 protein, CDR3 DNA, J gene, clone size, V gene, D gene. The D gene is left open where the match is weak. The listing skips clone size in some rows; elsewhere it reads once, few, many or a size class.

CASSPGTASETQYF TGTGCCAGCAGCCCGGGGACAGCCTCAGAGACCCAGTACTTC TRBJ2-5 . TRBV7-2 TRBD1
CASSQSTSGGAYEQYF TGCGCCAGCAGTCAATCTACTAGCGGGGGGGCCTACGAGCAGTACTTC TRBJ2-7 few TRBV23-1 TRBD2
CASYSGGAFYEQYF TGTGCCAGCTATAGCGGGGGGGCCTTCTACGAGCAGTACTTC TRBJ2-7 . TRBV28 TRBD2
CASSPWTGSDTEAFF TGCGCCAGCAGCCCATGGACAGGATCAGACACTGAAGCTTTCTTT TRBJ1-1 once TRBV5-1 TRBD1
CASSLMVSADEQYF TGCGCCAGCAGCTTAATGGTCTCGGCGGACGAGCAGTACTTC TRBJ2-7 few TRBV5-1 .
CAFINYGYTF TGTGCCTTCATTAACTATGGCTACACCTTC TRBJ1-2 . TRBV30 .
CASSLRANLDLNGYTF TGCGCCAGCAGCCTCAGGGCCAACCTCGACCTCAATGGCTACACCTTC TRBJ1-2 few TRBV4-1 .
CASSSNVAGGLYGTDTQYF TGCGCCAGCAGCTCGAACGTAGCGGGGGGGCTGTATGGTACAGATACGCAGTATTTT TRBJ2-3 . TRBV5-1 TRBD2
CASSVGLAGASSYEQYF TGCGCCAGCAGCGTGGGACTAGCGGGGGCAAGCTCCTACGAGCAGTACTTC TRBJ2-7 . TRBV5-1 TRBD2
CASSHPGQAVKGGKFF TGCGCCAGCAGCCATCCGGGACAGGCGGTTAAGGGTGGCAAGTTCTTC TRBJ2-1 . TRBV4-1 TRBD1
CASSAFSEQYF TGTGCCAGCAGTGCTTTCTCCGAGCAGTACTTC TRBJ2-7 few TRBV25-1 .
CASSGTGNEQYF TGTGCCAGCAGCGGGACAGGGAACGAGCAGTACTTC TRBJ2-7 many TRBV7-2 TRBD1
CASKDSNSPLHF TGCGCCAGCAAAGACTCCAATTCACCCCTCCACTTT TRBJ1-6 . TRBV4-1 .
CARTGLGDTQYF TGTGCCAGAACAGGATTAGGAGATACGCAGTATTTT TRBJ2-3 . TRBV2 .
CAWIRDSLGGELFF TGTGCCTGGATTAGGGACTCGTTGGGCGGGGAGCTGTTTTTT TRBJ2-2 . TRBV30 .
CASSELAGGQETQYF TGTGCCAGCAGTGAACTAGCGGGGGGGCAAGAGACCCAGTACTTC TRBJ2-5 . TRBV2 TRBD2
CVTRRTEAFF TGTGTCACACGGCGCACTGAAGCTTTCTTT TRBJ1-1 . TRBV6-5 .
CASSQDGYGYTF TGTGCCAGCAGCCAGGACGGGTATGGCTACACCTTC TRBJ1-2 . TRBV5-6 .
CASSLAGGTYNEQFF TGTGCCAGCAGCCTAGCGGGGGGTACCTACAATGAGCAGTTCTTC TRBJ2-1 . TRBV7-2 TRBD2
CASSETGTGDGYTF TGTGCCAGCAGTGAAACCGGGACAGGGGACGGCTACACCTTC TRBJ1-2 . TRBV2 TRBD1
CASSPGLAGEQETQYF TGTGCCAGCAGCCCGGGACTAGCGGGGGAACAAGAGACCCAGTACTTC TRBJ2-5 . TRBV11-3 TRBD2
CASSLFPGQGNYGYTF TGCGCCAGCAGCTTGTTTCCGGGACAGGGAAACTATGGCTACACCTTC TRBJ1-2 . TRBV5-1 TRBD1
CASSAQSLDQPQHF TGTGCCAGCAGTGCCCAGTCCCTCGATCAGCCCCAGCATTTT TRBJ1-5 . TRBV2 .
CASSPGPGRNQPQHF TGCGCCAGCAGCCCGGGGCCGGGAAGGAATCAGCCCCAGCATTTT TRBJ1-5 . TRBV4-1 .